A single sample is the source of the 13 T cell receptor beta chains below, sequenced in a study of CD8 T cells in ankylosing spondylitis. TCRdb re-called the 5' RACE reads with MiXCR, one entry per CDR3 protein. The sample holds a few hundred thousand distinct CDR3 sequences, around 10% seen once. The sample consisted of blood, either unsorted or a sorted T cell fraction (not recorded which). The source is a male donor with ankylosing spondylitis or in good health (not recorded which).

The chain recombines TRBV2 with TRBJ2-2, with D unclear. The CDR3 sequence is 14 residues long. From germline, CDR1 is SNHLY and CDR2 FYNNEI. V lost 8 bases to trimming and J lost 6 bases, with 16 bases between them. The CDR3, as DNA: TGTGCCAGCCTTAGAAACGACGGAGCCGGGGAGCTGTTTTTT. Translation: CASLRNDGAGELFF.

This clonotype was observed a handful of times. This chain joins TRBV3-1 and TRBJ2-7, with D perhaps TRBD1 (6 bases). The CDR3 totals 13 residues. The germline V gene encodes CDR1 LGHDT and CDR2 YNNKEL (reference sequence). The V end lost 6 bases, the J end lost 2 bases, and 11 bases lay between the germline ends. The CDR3 sequence is CASSHRAAYEQYF. The CDR3 nucleotides read TGTGCCAGCAGTCACAGGGCGGCCTACGAGCAGTACTTC.

In this sample, this clonotype turned up many times. The genes are TRBV5-1 and TRBJ2-2; no clear D gene. The CDR3 is made up of 15 amino acids. V lost 1 base and J lost 2, with 9 bases in between. Looked up from germline, CDR1 is SGHRS and CDR2 is YFSETQ. The CDR3: CASSLYVGNTGELFF. The CDR3, as DNA: TGCGCCAGCAGCTTGTATGTCGGTAACACCGGGGAGCTGTTTTTT.

This clonotype was detected ten times or more. The V call is TRBV20-1, the J call TRBJ2-7; 12 bases match TRBD2. The CDR3 has 14 residues. Germline CDR1 DFQATT, CDR2 SNEGSKA (reference sequence). Losses at the gene ends were 1 base for V and 6 bases for J; bases not matched to a gene: 4. CDR3 DNA: TGCAGTGCTAGAGTCCTAGCGGGAGGGGCCGAGCAGTACTTC. It encodes CSARVLAGGAEQYF.

This clonotype came up a few times. The chain recombines TRBV29-1 with TRBJ2-7, with a weak D call TRBD2 (5 bases). Germline lookup yields CDR1 SQVTM and CDR2 ANQGSEA. The CDR3 has 12 amino acids. V lost 6 bases and J lost 7, with 16 bases in between. CDR3 residues: CSVGERVGEQYF. CDR3 nucleotides: TGCAGCGTCGGCGAGAGGGTGGGTGAGCAGTACTTC.

This clonotype was recorded at least ten times. The J gene is TRBJ2-5, the V gene TRBV6-5; possibly TRBD1 for D (6 bases). The germline CDR1 and CDR2 sequences are MNHEY and SVGAGI. The CDR3 is made up of 15 amino acids. Between the trimmed V and J ends, which lost 2 bases and 4 bases, there was a span of 14 bases. The CDR3, as DNA: TGTGCCAGCAGTTACAGGGGGAGATACGGAGAGACCCAGTACTTC. Protein: CASSYRGRYGETQYF.

This clonotype was counted many times. The chain combines TRBV10-1 with TRBJ2-2; D gene uncertain. The CDR3 consists of 14 residues. Germline CDR1 reads WNHNN; CDR2 reads SYGVQD (reference sequence). V lost 3 bases, J lost 6 bases, and 11 bases lay in between. The CDR3 DNA is TGCGCCAGCAGTGATAAGGTGGACGCCGGGGAGCTGTTTTTT. Protein product: CASSDKVDAGELFF.

V usage is TRBV10-3 and J usage is TRBJ2-7, with 7 bases that match TRBD2. The CDR3 consists of 13 residues. V shed 6 bases, J shed 5 bases, and the junction held 7 bases outside the gene matches. From germline, CDR1 is ENHRY and CDR2 SYGVKD. The CDR3, as DNA: TGTGCCATCAGCCGGACTAGAAACGACGAGCAGTACTTC. It specifies CAISRTRNDEQYF.

In this sample, this clonotype turned up many times. This sequence joins TRBV5-1 and TRBJ2-3, with unresolved D. The CDR3 is 14 amino acids. The germline CDR1 and CDR2 sequences are SGHRS and YFSETQ. Trimming removed 3 bases from V and 1 base from J, with 9 bases in between. The chain's CDR3 is CASSSPQGTDTQYF. In DNA form, the CDR3 reads TGCGCCAGCAGCTCCCCCCAGGGCACAGATACGCAGTATTTT.

This clonotype was detected ten times or more. This sequence joins TRBV11-2 and TRBJ2-1, with TRBD2 matching 9 bases. The CDR3 covers 16 residues. Trimming took 8 bases from V and 7 from J; bases not matched to a gene: 15. Germline V lookup: CDR1 SGHAT, CDR2 FQNNGV. CDR3 DNA: TGTGCCAGCTTAAGTTTAGCGGGAGCCCGTGGAAATGAGCAGTTCTTC. It translates to CASLSLAGARGNEQFF.

Details on this clonotype: One end of the junction is discordant with germline, which a read error may explain. The V gene is TRBV10-1, the J gene TRBJ2-5; D not resolved. Germline CDR1 WNHNN, CDR2 SYGVQD (reference sequence). The CDR3 has 15 residues. The chain's CDR3 is CVSSESLELQETQYF. CDR3 nucleotide sequence: TGCGTCAGCAGTGAGTCATTAGAGTTACAAGAGACCCAGTACTTC.

There are a few counts of this clonotype. The V and J genes are TRBV28 and TRBJ1-1; possible D gene TRBD1, 6 bases. In germline, CDR1 is MDHEN, CDR2 SYDVKM. This CDR3 contains 15 residues. The V gene lost 5 bases and the J gene lost 1 base, with 14 bases spanning the gap. The CDR3 bases are TGTGCCAGCAGTACAGGGAAGGTTGGGAACACTGAAGCTTTCTTT. Translated, it gives CASSTGKVGNTEAFF.

At least ten counts were recorded for this clonotype. The junction does not match germline at one end; this may be a read error. The gene calls are TRBV7-2 and TRBJ2-7; TRBD1 is a possible D gene (5 bases). Per the germline V gene, CDR1 is SGHTA and CDR2 is FQGNSA. The CDR3 has 13 amino acids. CDR3 in amino acids: CASTLGVIYEQYF. Here the CDR3 DNA reads TGTGCCAGCACCTTAGGGGTTATCTACGAGCAGTACTTC.